This T cell receptor beta chain was recovered during a study of cytomegalovirus exposure and HLA in healthy donors. Study-wide results and caveats: Some TCR beta chains (around 160 of them) were listed as cytomegalovirus-associated.

V lost 2 bases and J lost 3, with 17 bases in between. CDR1 and CDR2 from the germline V gene are SEHNR and FQNEAQ (reference sequence). The CDR3 loop spans 17 amino acids. The repertoire was sequenced with immunoSEQ multiplex PCR; TCRdb's copy has only in-frame clones and lacks some. Of 92,000 or so clones listed, 96% were seen once; the top ten hold around 0.78%. Concerning this clone itself: Its specificity is unknown.

The clonotype originates from a man aged 18 to 29 in good health and CMV-seronegative. The sample was PBMCs. This chain joins TRBV7-9 and TRBJ2-1; TRBD2 might be the D (6 bases). The CDR3: CASSLRLSGGNYNEQFF. For the CDR3, the DNA is TGTGCCAGCAGCTTACGCCTCTCTGGCGGGAACTACAATGAGCAGTTCTTC.